This record concerns one T cell receptor beta chain sequence. The antigen remains undetermined. Trimming removed 4 bases from V and 13 bases from J; junction bases left unmatched: 17. The CDR3 is 15 amino acids. Germline values: CDR1 SGHDN, CDR2 FVKESK. This sample is part of a study of cytomegalovirus exposure and HLA in healthy donors. The PCR contained 60 Vbeta and 13 Jbeta primers. Assay used: immunoSEQ multiplex PCR; TCRdb lists only in-frame clones, some missing. The sample lists around 130,000 clones; roughly 77% were seen once. General observations from the study: TCR beta chains numbering more than 150 were designated cytomegalovirus-associated. Specificity for CMV antigens was confirmed in vitro for a few of the CMV-associated chains. More clonal expansion characterized HLA-associated TCR beta chains than equally common others in a later analysis.

This clonotype originated in a woman aged 30 to 39 in good health and CMV-seronegative. What was sequenced was PBMCs. The chain recombines TRBV14 with TRBJ2-7; 9 bases line up with TRBD1. CDR3 region: CASSPLGQGPRGLYF. CDR3 bases: TGTGCCAGCAGCCCCCTGGGACAGGGACCTCGCGGGCTATACTTC.